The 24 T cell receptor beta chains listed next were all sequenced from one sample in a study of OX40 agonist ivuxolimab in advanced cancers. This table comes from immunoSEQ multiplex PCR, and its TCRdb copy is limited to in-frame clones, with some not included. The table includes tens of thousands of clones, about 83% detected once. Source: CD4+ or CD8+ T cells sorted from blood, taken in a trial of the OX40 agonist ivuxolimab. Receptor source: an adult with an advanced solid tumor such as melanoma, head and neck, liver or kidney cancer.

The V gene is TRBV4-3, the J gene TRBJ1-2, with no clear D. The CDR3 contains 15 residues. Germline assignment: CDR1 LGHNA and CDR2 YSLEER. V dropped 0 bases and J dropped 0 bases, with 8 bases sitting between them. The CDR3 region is CASSQDRTSNYGYTF. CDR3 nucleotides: TGCGCCAGCAGCCAAGATCGGACCTCTAACTATGGCTACACCTTC.

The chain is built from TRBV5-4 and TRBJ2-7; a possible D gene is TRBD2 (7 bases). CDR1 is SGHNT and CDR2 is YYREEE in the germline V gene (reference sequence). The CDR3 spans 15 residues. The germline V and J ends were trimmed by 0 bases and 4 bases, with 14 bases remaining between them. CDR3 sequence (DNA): TGTGCCAGCAGCTTGGTGCCCGGGGGGCAGTACGAGCAGTACTTC. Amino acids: CASSLVPGGQYEQYF.

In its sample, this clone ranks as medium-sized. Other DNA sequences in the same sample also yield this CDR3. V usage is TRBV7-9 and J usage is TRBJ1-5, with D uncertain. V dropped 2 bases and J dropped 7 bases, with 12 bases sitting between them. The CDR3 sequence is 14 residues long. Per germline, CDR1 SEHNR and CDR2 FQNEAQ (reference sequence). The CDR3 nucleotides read TGTGCCAGCAGCTTATCGGCTGGGAACCAGCCCCAGCATTTT. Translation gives CASSLSAGNQPQHF.

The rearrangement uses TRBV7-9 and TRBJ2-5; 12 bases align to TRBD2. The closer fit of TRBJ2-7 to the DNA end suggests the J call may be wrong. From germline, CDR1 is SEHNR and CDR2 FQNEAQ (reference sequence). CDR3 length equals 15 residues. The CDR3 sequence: CASSLGLAGTYEQYF. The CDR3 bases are TGTGCCAGCAGCCTCGGACTAGCGGGAACCTACGAGCAGTACTTC.

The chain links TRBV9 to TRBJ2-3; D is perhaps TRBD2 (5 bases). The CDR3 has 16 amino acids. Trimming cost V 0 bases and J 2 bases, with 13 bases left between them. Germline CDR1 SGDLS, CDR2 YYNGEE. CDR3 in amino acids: CASSVELASSTDTQYF. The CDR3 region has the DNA TGTGCCAGCAGCGTAGAGCTAGCCTCCTCCACAGATACGCAGTATTTT.

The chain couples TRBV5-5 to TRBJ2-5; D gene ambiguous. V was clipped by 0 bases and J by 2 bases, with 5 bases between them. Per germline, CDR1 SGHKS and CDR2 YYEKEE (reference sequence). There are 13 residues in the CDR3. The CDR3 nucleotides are TGTGCCAGCAGCTTGGAACCACAAGAGACCCAGTACTTC. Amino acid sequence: CASSLEPQETQYF.

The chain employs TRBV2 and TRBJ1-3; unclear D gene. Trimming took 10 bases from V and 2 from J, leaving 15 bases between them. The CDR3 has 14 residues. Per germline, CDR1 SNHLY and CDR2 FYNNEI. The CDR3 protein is CATPAEDAGNTIYF. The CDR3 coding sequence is TGTGCCACCCCCGCCGAGGACGCTGGAAACACCATATATTTT.

This chain's CDR3 is CASSLIQEEKLFF. The CDR3 DNA sequence: TGTGCCAGCAGCTTGATCCAGGAGGAAAAACTGTTTTTT. The chain links TRBV5-6 to TRBJ1-4; D is undetermined. Germline CDR1 and CDR2: SGHDT and YYEEEE. CDR3 length equals 13 residues. Between the trimmed V and J ends, which lost 1 base and 8 bases, there was a span of 9 bases.

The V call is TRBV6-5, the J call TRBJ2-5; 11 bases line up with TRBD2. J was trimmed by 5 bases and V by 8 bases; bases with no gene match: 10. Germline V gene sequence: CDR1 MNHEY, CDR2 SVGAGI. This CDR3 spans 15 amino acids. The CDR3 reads CASCSSGTSGETQYF. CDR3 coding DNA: TGTGCCAGCTGCTCTTCCGGGACTAGCGGTGAGACCCAGTACTTC.

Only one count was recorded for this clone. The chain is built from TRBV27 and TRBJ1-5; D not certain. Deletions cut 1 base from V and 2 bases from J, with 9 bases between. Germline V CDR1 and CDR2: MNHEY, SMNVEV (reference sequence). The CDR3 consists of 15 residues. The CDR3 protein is CASSLFGDGNQPQHF. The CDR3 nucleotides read TGTGCCAGCAGTTTATTTGGGGATGGCAATCAGCCCCAGCATTTT.

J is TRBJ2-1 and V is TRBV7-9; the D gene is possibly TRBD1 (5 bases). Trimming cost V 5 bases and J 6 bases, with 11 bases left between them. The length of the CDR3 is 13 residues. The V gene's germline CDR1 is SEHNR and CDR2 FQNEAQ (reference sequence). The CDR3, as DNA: TGTGCCAGCAGCGCTGGGGCCCTCAATGAGCAGTTCTTC. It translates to CASSAGALNEQFF.

The CDR3 region has the DNA TGTGCCAGCAGCTTGTCGGAAATCCCTGGAAACACCATATATTTT. This translates into CASSLSEIPGNTIYF. The V and J genes are TRBV5-5 and TRBJ1-3; no firm D call. Trimming took off 1 base at V and 2 bases at J, with 10 bases between the two ends. Looked up from germline, CDR1 is SGHKS and CDR2 is YYEKEE (reference sequence). The CDR3 sequence is 15 residues long.

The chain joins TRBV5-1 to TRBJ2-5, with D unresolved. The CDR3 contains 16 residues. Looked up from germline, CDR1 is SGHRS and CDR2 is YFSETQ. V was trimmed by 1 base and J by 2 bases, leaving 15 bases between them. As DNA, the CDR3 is TGCGCCAGCAGCTTGTTTCGGTACGGGCAGCAAGAGACCCAGTACTTC. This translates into CASSLFRYGQQETQYF.

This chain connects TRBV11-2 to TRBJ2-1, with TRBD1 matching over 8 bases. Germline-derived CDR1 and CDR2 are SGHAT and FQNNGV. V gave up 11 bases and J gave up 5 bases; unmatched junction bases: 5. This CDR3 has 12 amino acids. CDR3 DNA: TGTGCCGGTAAGACAGGGGACAATGAGCAGTTCTTC. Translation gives CAGKTGDNEQFF.

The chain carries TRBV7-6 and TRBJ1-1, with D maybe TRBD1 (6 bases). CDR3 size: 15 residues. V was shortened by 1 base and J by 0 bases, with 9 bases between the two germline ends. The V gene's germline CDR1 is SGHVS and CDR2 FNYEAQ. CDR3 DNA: TGTGCCAGCAGCTTAGAGACAGGAGTGAACACTGAAGCTTTCTTT. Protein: CASSLETGVNTEAFF. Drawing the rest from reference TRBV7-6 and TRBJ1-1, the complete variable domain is GAGVSQSPRYKVTKRGQDVALRCDPISGHVSLYWYRQALGQGPEFLTYFNYEAQQDKSGLPNDRFSAERPEGSISTLTIQRTEQRDSAMYRCASSLETGVNTEAFFGQGTRLTVV.

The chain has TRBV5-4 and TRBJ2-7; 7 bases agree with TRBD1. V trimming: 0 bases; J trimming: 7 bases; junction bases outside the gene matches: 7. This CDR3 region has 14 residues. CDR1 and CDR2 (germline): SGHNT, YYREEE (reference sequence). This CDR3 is CASSLGQGVREQYF. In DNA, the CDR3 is TGTGCCAGCAGCTTGGGACAGGGAGTGCGGGAGCAGTACTTC.

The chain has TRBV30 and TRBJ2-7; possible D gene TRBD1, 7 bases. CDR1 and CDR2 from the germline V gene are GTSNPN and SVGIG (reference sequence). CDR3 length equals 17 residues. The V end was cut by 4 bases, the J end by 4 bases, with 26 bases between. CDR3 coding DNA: TGTGCCTGGAAGGTAGCATTGGGGGGTGCAGGGGGTTACGAGCAGTACTTC. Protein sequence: CAWKVALGGAGGYEQYF.

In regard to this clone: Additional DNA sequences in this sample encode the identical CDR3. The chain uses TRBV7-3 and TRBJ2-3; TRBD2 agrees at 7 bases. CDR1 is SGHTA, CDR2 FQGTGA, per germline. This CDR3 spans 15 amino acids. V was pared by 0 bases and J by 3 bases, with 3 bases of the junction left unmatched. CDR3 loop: CASSLTSGETDTQYF. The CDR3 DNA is TGTGCCAGCAGCTTAACGAGCGGGGAAACAGATACGCAGTATTTT.

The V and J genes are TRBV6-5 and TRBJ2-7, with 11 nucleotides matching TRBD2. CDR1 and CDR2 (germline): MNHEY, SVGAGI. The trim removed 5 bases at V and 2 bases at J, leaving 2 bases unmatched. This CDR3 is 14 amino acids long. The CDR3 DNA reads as TGTGCCAGCAGTGCGGGACTAGCGGCCTACGAGCAGTACTTC. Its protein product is CASSAGLAAYEQYF.

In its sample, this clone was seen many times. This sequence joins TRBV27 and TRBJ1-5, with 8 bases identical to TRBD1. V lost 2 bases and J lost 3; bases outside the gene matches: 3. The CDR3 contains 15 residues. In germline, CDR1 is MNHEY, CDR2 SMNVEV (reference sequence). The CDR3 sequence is CASSLQGASNQPQHF. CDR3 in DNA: TGTGCCAGCAGTTTACAGGGGGCCTCCAATCAGCCCCAGCATTTT.

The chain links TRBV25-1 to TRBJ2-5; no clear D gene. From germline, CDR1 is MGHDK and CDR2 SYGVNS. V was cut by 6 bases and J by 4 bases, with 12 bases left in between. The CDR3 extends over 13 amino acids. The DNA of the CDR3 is TGTGCCAGCAGCGACCCAAGTCGAGAGACCCAGTACTTC. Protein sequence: CASSDPSRETQYF.

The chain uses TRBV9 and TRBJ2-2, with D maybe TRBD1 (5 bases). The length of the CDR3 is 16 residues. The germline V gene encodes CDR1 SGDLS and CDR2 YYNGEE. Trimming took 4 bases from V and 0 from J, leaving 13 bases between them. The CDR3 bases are TGTGCCAGCAGCCCCTACCCGACAGCGAACACCGGGGAGCTGTTTTTT. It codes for CASSPYPTANTGELFF.

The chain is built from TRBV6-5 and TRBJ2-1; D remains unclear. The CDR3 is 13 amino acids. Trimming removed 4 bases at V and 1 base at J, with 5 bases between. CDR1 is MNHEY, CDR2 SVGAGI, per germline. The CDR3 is CASSWASYNEQFF. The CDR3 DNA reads TGTGCCAGCAGTTGGGCTTCCTACAATGAGCAGTTCTTC.

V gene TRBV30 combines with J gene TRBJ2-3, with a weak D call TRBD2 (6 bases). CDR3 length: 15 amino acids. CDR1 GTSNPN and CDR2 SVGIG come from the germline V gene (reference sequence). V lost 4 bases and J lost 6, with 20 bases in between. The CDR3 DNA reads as TGTGCCTGGACCCATGGCGGCGGGAATGCCGATACGCAGTATTTT. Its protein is CAWTHGGGNADTQYF. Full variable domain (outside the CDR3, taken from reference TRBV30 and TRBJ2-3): SQTIHQWPATLVQPVGSPLSLECTVEGTSNPNLYWYRQAAGRGLQLLFYSVGIGQISSEVPQNLSASRPQDRQFILSSKKLLLSDSGFYLCAWTHGGGNADTQYFGPGTRLTVL.